This T cell receptor beta chain was identified in a study of T cells in Graves' hyperthyroidism and ophthalmopathy. Across the study: Once the initial diagnosis was made, peripheral blood was obtained before any treatment.

The CDR3 contains 16 residues. Germline V gives CDR1 SGDLS, CDR2 YYNGEE. V shed 3 bases and J 1 base; nucleotides not matched to a gene: 7. TCR beta CDR3 region amplification was performed from RNA transcripts. A first-round RT-PCR of the TCR CDR3 used the HTBI primer set. TCRdb reanalysed the multiplex PCR reads using MiXCR and keeps one entry per CDR3 protein. The sample holds nearly 600,000 distinct CDR3 sequences, over 12% seen once. This clonotype has more than one count but fewer than ten. The antigen is not known. Study results and limitations: The model's output predicted ophthalmopathy at a median of roughly 6.9 months prior to onset. Through a model of 13 V-J features, ophthalmopathy was separated from stable hyperthyroidism.

This clonotype was obtained from a woman aged 18-29 years with Graves' ophthalmopathy. This chain links TRBV9 with TRBJ2-5, with 9 bases identical to TRBD2. The sample comprised blood. This chain's CDR3 is CASSGGTSPTQETQYF. As DNA, the CDR3 is TGTGCCAGCAGCGGAGGGACTAGCCCCACCCAAGAGACCCAGTACTTC. Full variable domain (remainder filled in from reference TRBV9 and TRBJ2-5): DSGVTQTPKHLITATGQRVTLRCSPRSGDLSVYWYQQSLDQGLQFLIQYYNGEERAKGNILERFSAQQFPDLHSELNLSSLELGDSALYFCASSGGTSPTQETQYFGPGTRLLVL.